The 17 T cell receptor beta chains below come from one sample, sequenced in a study of T-cell memory formation after mild COVID-19. TCRdb passed the 5' RACE reads through MiXCR, listing each CDR3 protein once. The sample carries 390,000 or so distinct CDR3 sequences, approximately 15% recorded once. Sequenced sample: PBMCs or a T cell subset sorted from them (not recorded which). The origin of the receptors is a man aged 18-30 years who had mild COVID-19 (a few samples of this study predate the infection). Cell type and time point are not known.

This clonotype has only a few counts. V usage is TRBV3-1 and J usage is TRBJ1-2, with D maybe TRBD1 (5 bases). This CDR3 spans 14 amino acids. Germline V gene lookup returns CDR1 LGHDT and CDR2 YNNKEL (reference sequence). Deletions cut 3 bases from V and 8 bases from J, with 16 bases between. The CDR3 is CASSQWGEGNGYTF. As DNA, the CDR3 is TGTGCCAGCAGCCAGTGGGGGGAGGGGAACGGCTACACCTTC.

The gene calls are TRBV20-1 and TRBJ2-5, with no clear D. The CDR3 covers 10 residues. CDR1 and CDR2 from the germline V gene are DFQATT and SNEGSKA (reference sequence). V lost 5 bases and J lost 5, with 6 bases in between. The CDR3 here is CSAPRETQYF. As DNA, the CDR3 is TGCAGTGCTCCCCGCGAGACCCAGTACTTC.

This clonotype was recorded at least ten times. The genes are TRBV5-1 and TRBJ2-7; TRBD2 agrees at 12 bases. This CDR3 contains 19 residues. Trimming took 3 bases from V and 3 from J; bases not matched to a gene: 16. Germline loops: CDR1 SGHRS, CDR2 YFSETQ. The CDR3 DNA follows: TGCGCCAGCAGCTCCCACAGGAGACTAGCGGGGGACCTTGGCTACGAGCAGTACGTC. The encoded protein is CASSSHRRLAGDLGYEQYV.

J is TRBJ2-7 and V is TRBV3-1, with D perhaps matching TRBD2 (6 bases). CDR3 length equals 13 residues. Germline CDR1 reads LGHDT; CDR2 reads YNNKEL (reference sequence). V was shortened by 4 bases and J by 9 bases, with 16 bases between the two germline ends. The DNA of the CDR3 is TGTGCCAGCAGCCCGCGGGACTCGCTGGGGCAGTACTTC. The encoded protein is CASSPRDSLGQYF.

The V call is TRBV12-3 or TRBV12-4, the J call TRBJ1-5; D not certain. V gave up 4 bases and J gave up 0 bases, with 10 bases separating them. The CDR3 is 15 amino acids. As DNA, the CDR3 is TGTGCCAGCAGTTCGAGAGAAAATAGCAATCAGCCCCAGCATTTT. Amino acid sequence: CASSSRENSNQPQHF.

This clonotype has only one observation. The V call is TRBV5-1, the J call TRBJ2-4, with D possibly matching TRBD1 (5 bases). The CDR3 sequence is 11 residues long. V was cut by 6 bases and J by 6 bases, with 7 bases left in between. Germline assignment: CDR1 SGHRS and CDR2 YFSETQ. CDR3 nucleotide sequence: TGCGCCAGCAATGGGGCAAACATTCAGTACTTC. Amino acid sequence: CASNGANIQYF.

The chain uses TRBV10-3 and TRBJ2-5, with unresolved D. CDR1 ENHRY and CDR2 SYGVKD come from the germline V gene. With 0 bases removed from V and 5 bases from J, the gap between germline ends came to 16 bases. The CDR3 loop spans 16 amino acids. The CDR3 nucleotides are TGTGCCATCAGTGAGTCGATCAAGCTCGGGCCTGAGACCCAGTACTTC. Residues: CAISESIKLGPETQYF.

This clonotype was seen repeatedly, ten times or more. The rearrangement joins TRBV4-3 to TRBJ2-2, with D maybe TRBD2 (7 bases). The CDR3 sequence is 15 residues long. Trimming stripped 1 base from V and 6 bases from J, with 12 bases between. Germline values: CDR1 LGHNA, CDR2 YSLEER. CDR3 residues: CASSQVGGGPGELFF. The CDR3 nucleotides are TGCGCCAGCAGCCAAGTAGGGGGGGGGCCCGGGGAGCTGTTTTTT.

The chain employs TRBV7-8 and TRBJ1-1; D gene uncertain. Deletions cut 2 bases from V and 4 bases from J, with 14 bases between. Germline V lookup: CDR1 SGHVS, CDR2 FQNEAQ. There are 15 residues in the CDR3. CDR3 region: CASSLNTWRVTEAFF. CDR3 DNA: TGTGCCAGCAGCTTAAACACTTGGAGGGTCACTGAAGCTTTCTTT.

Comments on this clonotype: A much larger clone differs from this one at a single base, so this may be a read error. The rearrangement links TRBV20-1 to TRBJ2-1; D is ambiguous. V was trimmed by 1 base and J by 12 bases, leaving 16 bases between them. The germline V gene has CDR1 DFQATT and CDR2 SNEGSKA (reference sequence). The CDR3 is 13 amino acids. The CDR3 reads CSARVSPPDGQFF. CDR3 nucleotide sequence: TGCAGTGCTAGAGTCTCCCCCCCTGACGGGCAGTTCTTC.

This clonotype was observed a handful of times. The J gene is TRBJ2-5, the V gene TRBV13; possibly TRBD1 or TRBD2 for D (6 bases each). The CDR3 loop spans 17 amino acids. The germline V and J ends were trimmed by 5 bases and 7 bases, with 26 bases remaining between them. Germline CDR1 and CDR2: PRHDT and FYEKMQ (reference sequence). This CDR3 is CASSARGVGHMGGTQYF. The DNA for the CDR3 is TGTGCCAGCAGCGCCAGGGGAGTGGGCCACATGGGGGGGACCCAGTACTTC.

V usage is TRBV29-1 and J usage is TRBJ2-5; TRBD2 is a possible D gene (5 bases). Germline assignment: CDR1 SQVTM and CDR2 ANQGSEA. V was cut by 4 bases and J by 2 bases, with 14 bases left in between. This CDR3 spans 14 amino acids. The CDR3 DNA sequence: TGCAGCGTTGTTTGGGCGGGCAAGCAAGAGACCCAGTACTTC. Translation gives CSVVWAGKQETQYF.

V usage is TRBV18 and J usage is TRBJ2-5; 10 bases align to TRBD2. Losses at the gene ends were 3 bases for V and 5 bases for J; bases not matched to a gene: 9. The CDR3 is 16 residues long. Germline V gene data show CDR1 as KGHSH and CDR2 as LQKENI. CDR3 sequence: CASSPLLAGERETQYF. The CDR3 DNA reads as TGTGCCAGCTCACCTCTCCTAGCGGGGGAACGTGAGACCCAGTACTTC.

The genes are TRBV3-1 and TRBJ1-6; a weak D match, TRBD1 (5 bases). Germline CDR1 reads LGHDT; CDR2 reads YNNKEL (reference sequence). V lost 4 bases, J lost 9 bases, and 13 bases lay in between. CDR3 length equals 14 residues. The CDR3 bases are TGTGCCAGCAGCCCGGGCGGGGCGGGTTCACCCCTCCACTTT. It is translated as CASSPGGAGSPLHF. Using reference TRBV3-1 and TRBJ1-6 for the parts outside the CDR3, the full variable domain is DTAVSQTPKYLVTQMGNDKSIKCEQNLGHDTMYWYKQDSKKFLKIMFSYNNKELIINETVPNRFSPKSPDKAHLNLHINSLELGDSAVYFCASSPGGAGSPLHFGNGTRLTVT.

The chain combines TRBV12-3 or TRBV12-4 with TRBJ1-5, with D tentatively TRBD1 (5 bases). The germline V and J ends were trimmed by 1 base and 0 bases, with 7 bases remaining between them. The CDR3 consists of 15 residues. CDR3 sequence: CASSLGQYSNQPQHF. Written as DNA, the CDR3 is TGTGCCAGCAGTTTAGGACAGTATAGCAATCAGCCCCAGCATTTT.

This clonotype was detected only a few times. The chain combines TRBV9 with TRBJ2-3, with D tentatively TRBD2 (5 bases). The CDR3 is 13 residues long. Germline loops: CDR1 SGDLS, CDR2 YYNGEE. The V end lost 4 bases, the J end lost 3 bases, and 9 bases lay between the germline ends. DNA of the CDR3: TGTGCCAGCAGCACAAGACTAACAGATACGCAGTATTTT. Amino acids: CASSTRLTDTQYF. The whole variable domain, remainder taken from reference TRBV9 and TRBJ2-3, is DSGVTQTPKHLITATGQRVTLRCSPRSGDLSVYWYQQSLDQGLQFLIQYYNGEERAKGNILERFSAQQFPDLHSELNLSSLELGDSALYFCASSTRLTDTQYFGPGTRLTVL.

The sample holds a few counts of this clonotype. The CDR3 DNA sequence: TGTGCCAGCAGCTTAGTCATGTTGGGAGACGGTAATCAGCCCCAGCATTTT. Protein sequence: CASSLVMLGDGNQPQHF. V and J are TRBV7-2 and TRBJ1-5, with D uncertain. In germline, CDR1 is SGHTA, CDR2 FQGNSA. CDR3 size: 17 residues. Trimming cost V 1 base and J 4 bases, with 17 bases left between them.